Given below is one T cell receptor beta chain in context. As yet, its antigen is unknown. This sample was taken from a study of tumor-infiltrating lymphocytes in primary liver carcinoma. Turning to the study itself: Every patient in the cohort had a primary liver carcinoma. That carcinoma was treated by surgical resection. Both sexes were represented among patients, who were 30 to 69 years old. Findings and caveats of the study: Tumor specimens were characterized by a significantly higher top-250-clone fraction than blood (p = 0.039). Tumor-adjacent and tumor-blood pairs shared a smaller degree of overlap than tumor region pairs.

For blood RNA, unsorted whole blood served as the source, and germline DNA was extracted too. Germline CDR1 reads ENHRY; CDR2 reads SYGVKD. This CDR3 spans 14 amino acids. V was pared by 5 bases and J by 0 bases, with 10 bases between. From around 520 ng of total RNA, TCR beta-specific cDNA was reverse-transcribed using a constant-region primer. ARM-PCR, slightly modified, supplied the TCR beta libraries through three nested multiplex PCR rounds. Each of the first two PCR rounds ran approximately 11 cycles with TRBV1-TRBV30 forward and C-beta reverse primers. TCRdb reprocessed the multiplex PCR reads with MiXCR, giving one entry per CDR3 protein. The sample has approximately 300,000 distinct CDR3 sequences, 55% to 65% seen once; the top ten hold about 8.4%.

The chain recombines TRBV10-3 with TRBJ1-1; D not certain. The sequenced material came from peripheral blood. The source is a man aged 40-49 years with primary liver carcinoma and hepatitis B virus infection. CDR3 nucleotide sequence: TGTGCCATCAGTCTTATAGAGCTGAACACTGAAGCTTTCTTT. Encoded protein: CAISLIELNTEAFF.